The present entry profiles one T cell receptor beta chain with its context. A quantity of roughly 0.5 to 1 ug RNA underwent reverse transcription using random hexamers. TCRdb analysed the immunoSEQ multiplex PCR reads with MiXCR anew, one entry per CDR3 protein. The sample holds approximately 100,000 distinct CDR3 sequences, 85% to 95% seen once. Looked up from germline, CDR1 is SEHNR and CDR2 is FQNEAQ (reference sequence). The germline V and J ends were trimmed by 3 bases and 2 bases, with 7 bases remaining between them. This CDR3 is built from 13 residues. These data belong to a study of CD8 T cells in Susac syndrome. CD8+ and CD4+ T cells were negatively isolated; TEMRA cells were FACS-enriched.

This sequence was found in a human donor in good health. What was sequenced was CD4+ T cells from PBMCs. The chain recombines TRBV7-9 with TRBJ1-1, with D unresolved. The chain's CDR3 is CASSLEANTEAFF. The CDR3 DNA reads TGTGCCAGCAGCTTGGAGGCTAACACTGAAGCTTTCTTT.